This record covers a single TCR beta chain. This specimen comes from a study of T cell repertoires in aging, cancer and after chemotherapy. Multiplex touch-down PCR with TRB-A/B primers amplified rearranged V-D-J TRB sequences. A single record per CDR3 protein comes from TCRdb applying MiXCR to the multiplex PCR reads. Of about 12,000 distinct CDR3 sequences listed, around 30% were seen once; the top ten hold roughly 8.8%. The template was genomic DNA from peripheral blood, not RNA. The CDR3 runs to 15 residues. V dropped 7 bases and J dropped 2; count of bases not matched to a gene: 8. Germline V gene lookup returns CDR1 MNHEY and CDR2 SVGEGT.

J is TRBJ1-5 and V is TRBV6-2 or TRBV6-3; 7 bases agree with TRBD1. Material: blood. This receptor was identified in a human donor with a blood cancer. The CDR3 sequence: CASTLTGEGNQPQHF. CDR3 sequence (DNA): TGTGCCAGCACCCTTACAGGGGAGGGCAATCAGCCCCAGCATTTT.